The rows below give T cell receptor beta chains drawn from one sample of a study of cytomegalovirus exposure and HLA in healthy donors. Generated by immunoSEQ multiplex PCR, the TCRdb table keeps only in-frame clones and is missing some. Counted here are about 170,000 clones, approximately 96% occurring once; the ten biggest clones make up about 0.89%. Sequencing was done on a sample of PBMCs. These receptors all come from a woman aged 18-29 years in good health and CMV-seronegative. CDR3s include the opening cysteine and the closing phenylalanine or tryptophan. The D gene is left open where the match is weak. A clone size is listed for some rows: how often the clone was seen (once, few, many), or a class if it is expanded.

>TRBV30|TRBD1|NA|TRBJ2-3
CAWSDGTGAADTQYF
TGTGCCTGGAGTGACGGGACAGGGGCCGCAGATACGCAGTATTTT
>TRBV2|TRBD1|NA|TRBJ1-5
CASSPGQGAGQPQHF
TGTGCCAGCAGTCCGGGACAGGGGGCCGGTCAGCCCCAGCATTTT
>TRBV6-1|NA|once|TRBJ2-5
CASVFFRVGETQYF
TGTGCCAGCGTCTTTTTCAGGGTGGGAGAGACCCAGTACTTC
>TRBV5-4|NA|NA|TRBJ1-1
CASSLGSGGHLPLGF
TGTGCCAGCAGCTTGGGTAGTGGGGGACACCTTCCGCTAGGATTT
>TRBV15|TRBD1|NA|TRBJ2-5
CATRQGVEETQYF
TGTGCCACGAGACAGGGGGTAGAAGAGACCCAGTACTTC
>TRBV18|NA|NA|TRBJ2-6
CASSPNSGANVLTF
TGTGCCAGCTCACCTAACTCTGGGGCCAACGTCCTGACTTTC
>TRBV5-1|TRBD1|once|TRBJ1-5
CASSLLRPQGVNQPQHF
TGCGCCAGCAGCTTGCTCCGGCCGCAGGGGGTTAATCAGCCCCAGCATTTT
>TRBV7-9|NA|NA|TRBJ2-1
CASSPMAGSYNEQFF
TGTGCCAGCAGCCCAATGGCGGGCAGCTACAATGAGCAGTTCTTC
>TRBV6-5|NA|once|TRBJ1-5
CASSGGHQPQHF
TGTGCCAGCAGCGGGGGGCATCAGCCCCAGCATTTT
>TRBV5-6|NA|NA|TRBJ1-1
CASRPRGNTEAFF
TGTGCCAGCAGGCCAAGAGGGAACACTGAAGCTTTCTTT
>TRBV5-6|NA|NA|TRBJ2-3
CASSATSTDTQYF
TGTGCCAGCAGCGCCACTAGCACAGATACGCAGTATTTT
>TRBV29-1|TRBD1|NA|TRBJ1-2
CSVTTGGVGGYTF
TGCAGCGTGACGACAGGGGGCGTTGGGGGCTACACCTTC
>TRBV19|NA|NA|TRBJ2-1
CASSTPGHLTEQFF
TGTGCCAGTAGTACACCGGGACATCTCACTGAGCAGTTCTTC
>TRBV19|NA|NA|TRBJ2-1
CASSRSGTSSYNEQFF
TGTGCCAGTAGTAGATCCGGGACAAGCTCCTACAATGAGCAGTTCTTC
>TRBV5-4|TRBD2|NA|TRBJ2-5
CASTSSGGASWETQYF
TGTGCCAGCACCAGTAGCGGGGGGGCTTCCTGGGAGACCCAGTACTTC
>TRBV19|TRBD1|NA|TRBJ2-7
CASSRDRGREQYF
TGTGCCAGTAGTAGGGACAGGGGGCGCGAGCAGTACTTC
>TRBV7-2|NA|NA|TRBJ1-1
CASSLGGASGEAFF
TGTGCCAGCAGCTTAGGCGGGGCATCGGGAGAAGCTTTCTTT
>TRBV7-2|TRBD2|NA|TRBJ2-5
CASSLWGLAGGRQETQYF
TGTGCCAGCAGCTTATGGGGACTAGCGGGGGGCAGACAAGAGACCCAGTACTTC
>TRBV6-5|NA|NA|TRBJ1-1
CASSVQINTEAFF
TGTGCCAGCTCAGTACAGATTAACACTGAAGCTTTCTTT
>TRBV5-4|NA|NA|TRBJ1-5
CASSITGLGNSVNQPQHF
TGTGCCAGCAGCATCACAGGGTTGGGGAATTCAGTCAATCAGCCCCAGCATTTT
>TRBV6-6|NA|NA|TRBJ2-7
CASSDPGDEQYF
TGTGCCAGCAGCGACCCGGGGGACGAGCAGTACTTC
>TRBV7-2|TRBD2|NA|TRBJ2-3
CASSEGLAGGFRTQYF
TGTGCCAGCAGCGAGGGACTAGCGGGGGGTTTTCGTACGCAGTATTTT
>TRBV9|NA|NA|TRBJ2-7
CASSVAPGSGGAYEQYF
TGTGCCAGCAGCGTAGCCCCGGGGTCTGGGGGCGCCTACGAGCAGTACTTC
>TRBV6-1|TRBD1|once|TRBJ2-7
CASSDPDRVHEQYF
TGTGCCAGCAGTGACCCAGACAGGGTACACGAGCAGTACTTC
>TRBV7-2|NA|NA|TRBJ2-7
CASSPPSGPPEQYF
TGTGCCAGCAGCCCCCCGTCAGGGCCCCCCGAGCAGTACTTC
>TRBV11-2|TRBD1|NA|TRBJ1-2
CASSRTGVIYGYTF
TGTGCCAGTTCAAGGACAGGGGTAATCTATGGCTACACCTTC
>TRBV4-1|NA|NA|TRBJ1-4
CASSQVQKLFF
TGCGCCAGCAGCCAAGTCCAGAAACTGTTTTTT
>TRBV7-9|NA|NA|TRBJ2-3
CASGGTADTQYF
TGTGCCAGCGGAGGGACAGCAGATACGCAGTATTTT
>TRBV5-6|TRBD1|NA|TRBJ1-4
CASSLRDSEKLFF
TGTGCCAGCAGCTTAAGGGACAGCGAAAAACTGTTTTTT
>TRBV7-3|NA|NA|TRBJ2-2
CASSPESGELFF
TGTGCCAGCAGCCCCGAGTCCGGGGAGCTGTTTTTT
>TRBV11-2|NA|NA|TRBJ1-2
CASSSGVYGYTF
TGTGCCAGCAGCTCAGGGGTTTATGGCTACACCTTC
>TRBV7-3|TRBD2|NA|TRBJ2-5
CASSLGLAGGQETQYF
TGTGCCAGCAGCTTAGGACTAGCGGGGGGGCAAGAGACCCAGTACTTC
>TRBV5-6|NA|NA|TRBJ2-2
CASSQTANTGELFF
TGTGCCAGCAGCCAGACAGCGAACACCGGGGAGCTGTTTTTT
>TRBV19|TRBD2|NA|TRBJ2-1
CASSPLAGIYNEQFF
TGTGCCAGTAGCCCACTAGCGGGGATATACAATGAGCAGTTCTTC
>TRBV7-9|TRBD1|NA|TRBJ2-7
CASSRDREWGEQYF
TGTGCCAGCAGTCGTGACAGGGAGTGGGGCGAGCAGTACTTC
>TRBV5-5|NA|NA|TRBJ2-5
CASSFVYRAQETQYF
TGTGCCAGCAGCTTCGTGTACAGGGCACAAGAGACCCAGTACTTC
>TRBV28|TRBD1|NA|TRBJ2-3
CASRRRQGGRTDTQYF
TGTGCCAGCAGACGACGACAGGGGGGTAGGACAGATACGCAGTATTTT